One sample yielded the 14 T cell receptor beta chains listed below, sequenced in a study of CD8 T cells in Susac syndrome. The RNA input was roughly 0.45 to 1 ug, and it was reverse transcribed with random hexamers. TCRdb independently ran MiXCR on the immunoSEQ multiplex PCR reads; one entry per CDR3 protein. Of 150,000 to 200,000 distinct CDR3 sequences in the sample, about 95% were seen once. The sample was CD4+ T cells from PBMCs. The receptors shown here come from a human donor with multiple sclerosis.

CDR3 amino acids: CSVGPQGNQPQHF. The DNA of the CDR3 is TGCAGCGTTGGTCCCCAGGGAAATCAGCCCCAGCATTTT. The V and J genes are TRBV29-1 and TRBJ1-5; D is perhaps TRBD1 (5 bases). CDR1 is SQVTM and CDR2 is ANQGSEA in the germline V gene. The CDR3 is made up of 13 amino acids. The V and J ends lost 4 bases and 4 bases respectively, with 11 bases between them. The full variable domain, completed using reference TRBV29-1 and TRBJ1-5, is SAVISQKPSRDICQRGTSLTIQCQVDSQVTMMFWYRQQPGQSLTLIATANQGSEATYESGFVIDKFPISRPNLTFSTLTVSNMSPEDSSIYLCSVGPQGNQPQHFGDGTRLSIL.

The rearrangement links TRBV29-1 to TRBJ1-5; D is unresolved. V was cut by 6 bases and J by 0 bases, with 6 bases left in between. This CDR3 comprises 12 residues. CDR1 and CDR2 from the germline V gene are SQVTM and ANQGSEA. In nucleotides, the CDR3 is TGCAGCGTCGGTTATAGCAATCAGCCCCAGCATTTT. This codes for CSVGYSNQPQHF.

CDR3 in amino acids: CSARDLTSGIDTQYF. The CDR3 region has the DNA TGCAGTGCTAGAGATCTAACTAGCGGGATTGATACGCAGTATTTT. The chain couples TRBV20-1 to TRBJ2-3, with 10 bases identical to TRBD2. This CDR3 has 15 amino acids. V trimming: 0 bases; J trimming: 6 bases; junction bases outside the gene matches: 6. Looked up from germline, CDR1 is DFQATT and CDR2 is SNEGSKA (reference sequence).

The CDR3 nucleotides are TGCGCCAGCAGCTCGGACATTTCTTGGGGCTACACCTTC. Encoded protein: CASSSDISWGYTF. The chain employs TRBV5-1 and TRBJ1-2; perhaps TRBD1 as D (5 bases). The germline gives CDR1 SGHRS, CDR2 YFSETQ. This CDR3 spans 13 amino acids. V shed 3 bases and J shed 8 bases, with 14 bases lying between them.

The CDR3 here is CASKRGGGYNEQFF. The CDR3, as DNA: TGCGCCAGCAAGAGGGGGGGTGGCTACAATGAGCAGTTCTTC. This sequence joins TRBV4-1 and TRBJ2-1; TRBD2 might be the D (7 bases). V lost 7 bases to trimming and J lost 3 bases, with 13 bases between them. The length of the CDR3 is 14 residues. Germline V gene lookup returns CDR1 MGHRA and CDR2 YSYEKL.

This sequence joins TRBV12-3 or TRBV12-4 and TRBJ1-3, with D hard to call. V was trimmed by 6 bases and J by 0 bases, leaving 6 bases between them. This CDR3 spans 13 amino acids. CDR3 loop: CASRLSSGNTIYF. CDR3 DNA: TGTGCCAGCAGACTCAGCTCTGGAAACACCATATATTTT.

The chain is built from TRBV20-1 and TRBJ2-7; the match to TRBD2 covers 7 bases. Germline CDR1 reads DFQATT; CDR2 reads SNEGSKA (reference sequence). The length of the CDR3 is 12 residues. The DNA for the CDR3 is TGCAGCGCCGGGCGGGAGTGGAACGAGCAGTACTTC. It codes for CSAGREWNEQYF.

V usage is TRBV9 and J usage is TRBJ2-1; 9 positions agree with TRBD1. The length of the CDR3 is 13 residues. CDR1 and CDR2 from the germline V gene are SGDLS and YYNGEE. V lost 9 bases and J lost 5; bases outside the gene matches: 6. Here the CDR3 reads CATGQGVDNEQFF. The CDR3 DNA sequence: TGTGCCACGGGACAGGGCGTCGACAATGAGCAGTTCTTC. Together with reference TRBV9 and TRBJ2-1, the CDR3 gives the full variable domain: DSGVTQTPKHLITATGQRVTLRCSPRSGDLSVYWYQQSLDQGLQFLIQYYNGEERAKGNILERFSAQQFPDLHSELNLSSLELGDSALYFCATGQGVDNEQFFGPGTRLTVL.

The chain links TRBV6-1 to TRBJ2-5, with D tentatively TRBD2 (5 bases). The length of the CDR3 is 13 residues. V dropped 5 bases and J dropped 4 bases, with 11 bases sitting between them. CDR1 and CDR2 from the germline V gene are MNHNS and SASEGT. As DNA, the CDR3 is TGTGCCAGCAGTAGAACTAGTCGAGAGACCCAGTACTTC. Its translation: CASSRTSRETQYF.

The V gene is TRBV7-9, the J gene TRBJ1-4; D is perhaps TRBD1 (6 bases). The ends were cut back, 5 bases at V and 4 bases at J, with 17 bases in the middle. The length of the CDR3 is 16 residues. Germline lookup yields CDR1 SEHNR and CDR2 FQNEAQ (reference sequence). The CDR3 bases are TGTGCCAGCAGCCGGCATGTCGGGACACTTAATGAAAAACTGTTTTTT. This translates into CASSRHVGTLNEKLFF.

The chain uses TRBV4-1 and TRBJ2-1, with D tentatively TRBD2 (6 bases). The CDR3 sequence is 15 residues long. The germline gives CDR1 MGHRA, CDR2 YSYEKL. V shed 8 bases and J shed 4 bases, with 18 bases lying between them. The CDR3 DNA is TGCGCCAGCGGCGGCGGGAAGAAGGGTTACAATGAGCAGTTCTTC. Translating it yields CASGGGKKGYNEQFF.

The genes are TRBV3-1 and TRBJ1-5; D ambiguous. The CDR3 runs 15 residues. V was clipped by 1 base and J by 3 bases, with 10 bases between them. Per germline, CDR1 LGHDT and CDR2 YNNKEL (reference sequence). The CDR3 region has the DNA TGTGCCAGCAGCCAAGGCTTAGGTTCCAATCAGCCCCAGCATTTT. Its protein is CASSQGLGSNQPQHF. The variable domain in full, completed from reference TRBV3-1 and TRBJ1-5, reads DTAVSQTPKYLVTQMGNDKSIKCEQNLGHDTMYWYKQDSKKFLKIMFSYNNKELIINETVPNRFSPKSPDKAHLNLHINSLELGDSAVYFCASSQGLGSNQPQHFGDGTRLSIL.

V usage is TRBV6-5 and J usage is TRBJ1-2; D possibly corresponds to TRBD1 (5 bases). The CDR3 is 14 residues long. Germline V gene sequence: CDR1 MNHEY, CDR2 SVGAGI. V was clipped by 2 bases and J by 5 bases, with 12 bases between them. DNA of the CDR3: TGTGCCAGCAGTTACGTGGCGGGGGGGTATGGCTACACCTTC. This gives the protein CASSYVAGGYGYTF.

CDR3 residues: CSARSTGLNTEAFF. As DNA, the CDR3 is TGCAGTGCTAGATCCACGGGGTTGAACACTGAAGCTTTCTTT. The chain recombines TRBV20-1 with TRBJ1-1; D is uncertain. Looked up from germline, CDR1 is DFQATT and CDR2 is SNEGSKA (reference sequence). The CDR3 loop spans 14 amino acids. V gave up 2 bases and J gave up 0 bases, with 10 bases separating them.